This record covers a single TCR beta chain. Its antigen remains unknown. The record originates from a study of shared clonotypes between healthy human individuals. Study-level findings and limits: The study generally estimated greater richness for naive than memory subsets. The generation probabilities recorded for non-shared clonotypes fell below those of clonotypes shared by all four donors.

The assay was immunoSEQ multiplex PCR, and TCRdb's table has in-frame clones only and misses some. The sample lists over a million clones, 65% to 75% occurring once. The length of the CDR3 is 15 residues. With 8 bases clipped from V and 4 bases from J, the junction kept 10 bases outside the gene matches. Germline V gene data show CDR1 as LNHDA and CDR2 as SQIVND (reference sequence). It was into CD45RA+ naive and CD45RA-negative memory subsets that the CD4+ cells were split. The sample consisted of memory CD4+ T cells sorted from blood. The sample's subset: CD45RA-negative fraction. The clonotype comes from a man younger than 30 in good health. This sequence joins TRBV19 and TRBJ2-2, with TRBD2 matching 7 bases. The CDR3 sequence: CASLREGTSTGELFF. CDR3 DNA sequence: TGTGCCAGTCTAAGGGAGGGGACCTCCACCGGGGAGCTGTTTTTT. Full variable domain (missing parts from reference TRBV19 and TRBJ2-2): DGGITQSPKYLFRKEGQNVTLSCEQNLNHDAMYWYRQDPGQGLRLIYYSQIVNDFQKGDIAEGYSVSREKKESFPLTVTSAQKNPTAFYLCASLREGTSTGELFFGEGSRLTVL.